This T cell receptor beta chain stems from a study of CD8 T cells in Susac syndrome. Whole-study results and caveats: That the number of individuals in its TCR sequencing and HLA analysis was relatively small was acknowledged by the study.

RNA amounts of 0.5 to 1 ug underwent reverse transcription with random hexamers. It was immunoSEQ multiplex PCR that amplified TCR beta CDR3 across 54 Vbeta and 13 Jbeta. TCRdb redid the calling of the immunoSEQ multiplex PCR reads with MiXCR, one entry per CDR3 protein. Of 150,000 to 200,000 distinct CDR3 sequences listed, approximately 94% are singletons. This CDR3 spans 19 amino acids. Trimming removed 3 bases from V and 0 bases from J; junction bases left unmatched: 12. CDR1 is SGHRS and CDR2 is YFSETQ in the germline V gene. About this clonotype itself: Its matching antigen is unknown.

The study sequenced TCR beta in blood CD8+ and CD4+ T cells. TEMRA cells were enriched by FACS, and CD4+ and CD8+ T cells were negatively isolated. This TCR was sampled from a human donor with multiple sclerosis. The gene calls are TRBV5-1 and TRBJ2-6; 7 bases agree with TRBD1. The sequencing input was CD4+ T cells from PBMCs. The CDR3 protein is CASSWGRGRTLSGANVLTF. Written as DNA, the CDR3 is TGCGCCAGCAGCTGGGGAAGGGGGCGTACCCTCTCTGGGGCCAACGTCCTGACTTTC.